This T cell receptor (beta chain) appears in the sequencing data of a study of T cell changes during pregnancy in multiple sclerosis. V was shortened by 4 bases and J by 3 bases, with 12 bases between the two germline ends. The CDR3 has 13 amino acids. Germline V gene sequence: CDR1 SQVTM, CDR2 ANQGSEA. Sequenced by immunoSEQ multiplex PCR; TCRdb stores in-frame clones only, minus some. The repertoire holds roughly 35,000 clones, with 80% to 95% as singletons. The genes are TRBV29-1 and TRBJ1-1, with TRBD1 as a possible D gene (5 bases). Material for sequencing was PBMCs (not recorded whether the cells were cultured). This TCR derives from a female donor with multiple sclerosis, enrolled in a pregnancy study. CDR3 region: CSVARGEDTEAFF. CDR3 nucleotides: TGCAGCGTTGCTCGGGGGGAGGACACTGAAGCTTTCTTT. Based on the CDR3 plus reference TRBV29-1 and TRBJ1-1, the full variable domain is SAVISQKPSRDICQRGTSLTIQCQVDSQVTMMFWYRQQPGQSLTLIATANQGSEATYESGFVIDKFPISRPNLTFSTLTVSNMSPEDSSIYLCSVARGEDTEAFFGQGTRLTVV.